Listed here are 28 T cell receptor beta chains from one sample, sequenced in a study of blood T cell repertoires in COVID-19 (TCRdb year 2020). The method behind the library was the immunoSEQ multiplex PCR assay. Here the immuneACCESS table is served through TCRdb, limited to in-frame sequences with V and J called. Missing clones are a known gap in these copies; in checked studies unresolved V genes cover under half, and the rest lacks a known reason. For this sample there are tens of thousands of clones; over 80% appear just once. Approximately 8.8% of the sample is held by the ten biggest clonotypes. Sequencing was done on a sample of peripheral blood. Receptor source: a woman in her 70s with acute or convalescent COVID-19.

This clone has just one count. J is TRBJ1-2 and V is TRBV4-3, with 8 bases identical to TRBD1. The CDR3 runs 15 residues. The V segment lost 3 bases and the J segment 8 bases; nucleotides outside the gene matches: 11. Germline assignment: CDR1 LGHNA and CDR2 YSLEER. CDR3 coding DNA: TGCGCCAGCAGCCATTTCGCCCAGGGGGCGGGAGGCTACACCTTC. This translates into CASSHFAQGAGGYTF.

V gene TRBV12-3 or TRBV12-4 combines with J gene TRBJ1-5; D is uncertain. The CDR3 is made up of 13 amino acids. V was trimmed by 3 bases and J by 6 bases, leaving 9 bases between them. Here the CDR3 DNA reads TGTGCCAGCAGTTTGGAGGCGGGTCAGCCCCAGCATTTT. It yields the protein CASSLEAGQPQHF.

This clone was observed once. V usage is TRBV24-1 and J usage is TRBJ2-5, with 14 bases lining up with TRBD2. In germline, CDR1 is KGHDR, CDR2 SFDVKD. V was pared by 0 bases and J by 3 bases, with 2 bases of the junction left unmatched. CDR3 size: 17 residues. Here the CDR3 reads CATSDLRLAGGKETQYF. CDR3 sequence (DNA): TGTGCCACCAGTGATTTGCGACTAGCGGGGGGGAAAGAGACCCAGTACTTC.

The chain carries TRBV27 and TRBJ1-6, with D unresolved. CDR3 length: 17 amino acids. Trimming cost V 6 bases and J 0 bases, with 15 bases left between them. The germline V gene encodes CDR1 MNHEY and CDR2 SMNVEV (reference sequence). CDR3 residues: CASSPSILSSYNSPLHF. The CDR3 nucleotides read TGTGCCAGCAGCCCGTCCATACTGAGCTCCTATAATTCACCCCTCCACTTT.

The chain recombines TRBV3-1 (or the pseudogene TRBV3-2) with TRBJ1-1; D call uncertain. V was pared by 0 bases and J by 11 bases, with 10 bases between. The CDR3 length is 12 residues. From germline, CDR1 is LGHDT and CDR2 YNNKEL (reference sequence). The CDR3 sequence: CASSQEGRGAFF. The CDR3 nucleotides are TGTGCCAGCAGCCAAGAAGGGCGCGGGGCTTTCTTT.

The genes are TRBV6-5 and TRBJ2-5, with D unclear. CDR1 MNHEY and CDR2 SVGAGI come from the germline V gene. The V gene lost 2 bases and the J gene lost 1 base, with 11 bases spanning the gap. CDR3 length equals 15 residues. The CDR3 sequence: CASSYDGRFQETQYF. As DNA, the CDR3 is TGTGCCAGCAGTTACGATGGGCGCTTCCAAGAGACCCAGTACTTC.

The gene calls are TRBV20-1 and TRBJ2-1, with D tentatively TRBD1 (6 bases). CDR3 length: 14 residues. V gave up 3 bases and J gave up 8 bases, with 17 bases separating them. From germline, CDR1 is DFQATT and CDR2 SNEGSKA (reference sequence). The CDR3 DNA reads TGCAGTGCTAGTGCGGTCGGGACAATTCATGAGCAGTTCTTC. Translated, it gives CSASAVGTIHEQFF.

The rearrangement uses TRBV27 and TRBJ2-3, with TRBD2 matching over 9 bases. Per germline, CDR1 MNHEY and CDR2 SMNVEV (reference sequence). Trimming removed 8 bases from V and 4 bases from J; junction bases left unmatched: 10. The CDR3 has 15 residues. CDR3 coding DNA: TGTGCCAGCGGGGTAGCGGGGGAGCCTGCAGATACGCAGTATTTT. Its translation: CASGVAGEPADTQYF.

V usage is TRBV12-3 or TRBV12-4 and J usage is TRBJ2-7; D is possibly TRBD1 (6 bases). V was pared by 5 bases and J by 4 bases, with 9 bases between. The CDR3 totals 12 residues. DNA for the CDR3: TGTGCCAGCAGTATACAGGGATACGAGCAGTACGTC. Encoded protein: CASSIQGYEQYV.

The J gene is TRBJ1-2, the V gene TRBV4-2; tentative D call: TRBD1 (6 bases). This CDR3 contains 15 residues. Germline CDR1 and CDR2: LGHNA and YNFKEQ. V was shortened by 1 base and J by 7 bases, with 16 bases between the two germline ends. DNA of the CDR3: TGTGCCAGCAGCCAAGGATACAGGGCATTGTCTGGCTACACCTTC. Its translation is CASSQGYRALSGYTF.

In DNA form, the CDR3 reads TGTGCCAGCAGCTACTCTAGCCCACCTGGGGAGACCCAGTACTTC. It encodes CASSYSSPPGETQYF. The chain recombines TRBV7-2 with TRBJ2-5; TRBD2 might be the D (5 bases). This CDR3 comprises 15 residues. Germline CDR1 SGHTA, CDR2 FQGNSA. With 4 bases removed from V and 5 bases from J, the gap between germline ends came to 17 bases.

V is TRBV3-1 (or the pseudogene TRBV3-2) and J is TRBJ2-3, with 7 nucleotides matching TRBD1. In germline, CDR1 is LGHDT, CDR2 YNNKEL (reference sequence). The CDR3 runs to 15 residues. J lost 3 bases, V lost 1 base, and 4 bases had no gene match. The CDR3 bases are TGTGCCAGCAGCCAAGTGACAGGGCGTACAGATACGCAGTATTTT. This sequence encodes CASSQVTGRTDTQYF.

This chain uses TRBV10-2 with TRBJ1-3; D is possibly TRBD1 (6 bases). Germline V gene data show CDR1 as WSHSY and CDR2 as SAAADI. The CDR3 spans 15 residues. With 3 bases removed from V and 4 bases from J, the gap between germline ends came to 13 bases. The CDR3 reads CASSDPGQTGNTIYF. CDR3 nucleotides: TGCGCCAGCAGTGATCCCGGACAGACGGGAAACACCATATATTTT.

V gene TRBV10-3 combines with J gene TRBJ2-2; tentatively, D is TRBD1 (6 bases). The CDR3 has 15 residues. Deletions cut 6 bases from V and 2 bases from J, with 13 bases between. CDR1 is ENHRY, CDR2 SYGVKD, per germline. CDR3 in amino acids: CAISPRTANTGELFF. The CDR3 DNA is TGTGCCATCAGCCCCAGGACAGCTAACACCGGGGAGCTGTTTTTT.

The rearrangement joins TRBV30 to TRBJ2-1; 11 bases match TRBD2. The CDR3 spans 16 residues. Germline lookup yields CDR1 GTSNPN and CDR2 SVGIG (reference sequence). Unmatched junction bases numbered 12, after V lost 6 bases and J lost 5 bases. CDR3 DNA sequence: TGTGCCTGTACTAGCGGGGGCCTCGGGGGCGACAATGAGCAGTTCTTC. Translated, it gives CACTSGGLGGDNEQFF.

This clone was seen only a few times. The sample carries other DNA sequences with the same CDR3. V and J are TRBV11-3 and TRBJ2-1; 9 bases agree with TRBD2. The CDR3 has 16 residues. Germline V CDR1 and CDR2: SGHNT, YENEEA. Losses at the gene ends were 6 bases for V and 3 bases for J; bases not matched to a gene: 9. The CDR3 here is CASSPLAGGHYNEQFF. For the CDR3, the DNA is TGTGCCAGCAGTCCCCTGGCGGGAGGGCACTACAATGAGCAGTTCTTC.

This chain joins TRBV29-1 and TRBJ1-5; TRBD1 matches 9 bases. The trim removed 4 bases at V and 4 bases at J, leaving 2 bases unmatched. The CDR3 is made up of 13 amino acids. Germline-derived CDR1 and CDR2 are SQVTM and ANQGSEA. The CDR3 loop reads CSVGTGVNQPQHF. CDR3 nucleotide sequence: TGCAGCGTTGGGACAGGGGTAAATCAGCCCCAGCATTTT.

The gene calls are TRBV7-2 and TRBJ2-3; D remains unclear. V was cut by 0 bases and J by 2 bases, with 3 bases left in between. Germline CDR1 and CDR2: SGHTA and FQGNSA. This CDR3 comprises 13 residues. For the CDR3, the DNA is TGTGCCAGCAGCTTAGCCAACACAGATACGCAGTATTTT. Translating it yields CASSLANTDTQYF.

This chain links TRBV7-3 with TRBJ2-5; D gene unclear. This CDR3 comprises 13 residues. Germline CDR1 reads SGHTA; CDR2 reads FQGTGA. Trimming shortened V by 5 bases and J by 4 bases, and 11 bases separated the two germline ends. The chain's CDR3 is CASSPRPGETQYF. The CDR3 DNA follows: TGTGCCAGCAGCCCCCGGCCGGGAGAGACCCAGTACTTC. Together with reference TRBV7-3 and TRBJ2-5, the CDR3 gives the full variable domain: GAGVSQTPSNKVTEKGKYVELRCDPISGHTALYWYRQSLGQGPEFLIYFQGTGAADDSGLPNDRFFAVRPEGSVSTLKIQRTERGDSAVYLCASSPRPGETQYFGPGTRLLVL.

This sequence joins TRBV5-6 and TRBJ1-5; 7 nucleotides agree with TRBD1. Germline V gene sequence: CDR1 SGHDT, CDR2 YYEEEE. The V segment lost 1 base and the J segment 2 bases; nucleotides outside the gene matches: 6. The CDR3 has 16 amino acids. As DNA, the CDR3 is TGTGCCAGCAGCTTGACGACAGGGATGCGCAATCAGCCCCAGCATTTT. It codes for CASSLTTGMRNQPQHF.

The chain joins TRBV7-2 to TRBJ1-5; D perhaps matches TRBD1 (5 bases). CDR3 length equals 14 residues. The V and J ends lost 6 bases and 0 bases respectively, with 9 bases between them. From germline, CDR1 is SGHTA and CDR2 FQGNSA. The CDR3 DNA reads TGTGCCAGCAGTCGCGGGGGTAGCAATCAGCCCCAGCATTTT. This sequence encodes CASSRGGSNQPQHF. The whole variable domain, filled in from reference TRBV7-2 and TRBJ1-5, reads GAGVSQSPSNKVTEKGKDVELRCDPISGHTALYWYRQSLGQGLEFLIYFQGNSAPDKSGLPSDRFSAERTGGSVSTLTIQRTQQEDSAVYLCASSRGGSNQPQHFGDGTRLSIL.

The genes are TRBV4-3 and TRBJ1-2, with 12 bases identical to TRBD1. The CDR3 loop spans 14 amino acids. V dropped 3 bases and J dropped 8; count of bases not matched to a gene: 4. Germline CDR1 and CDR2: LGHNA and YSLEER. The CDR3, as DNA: TGCGCCAGCAGCCAGGGACAGGGGGCGGAAGGCTACACCTTC. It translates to CASSQGQGAEGYTF.

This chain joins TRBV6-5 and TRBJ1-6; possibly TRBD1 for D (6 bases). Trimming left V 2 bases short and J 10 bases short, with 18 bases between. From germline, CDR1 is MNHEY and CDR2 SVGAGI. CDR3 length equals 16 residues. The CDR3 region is CASSYGGYRVRSPLHF. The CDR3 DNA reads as TGTGCCAGCAGTTACGGCGGATACAGGGTCCGGTCACCCCTCCACTTT.

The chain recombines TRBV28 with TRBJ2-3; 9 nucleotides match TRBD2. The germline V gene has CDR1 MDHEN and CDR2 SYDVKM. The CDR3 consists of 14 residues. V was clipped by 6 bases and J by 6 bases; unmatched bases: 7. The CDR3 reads CASSRGGAADTQYF. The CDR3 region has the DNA TGTGCCAGCAGCCGCGGGGGGGCCGCGGATACGCAGTATTTT. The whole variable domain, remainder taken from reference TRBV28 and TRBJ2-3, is DVKVTQSSRYLVKRTGEKVFLECVQDMDHENMFWYRQDPGLGLRLIYFSYDVKMKEKGDIPEGYSVSREKKERFSLILESASTNQTSMYLCASSRGGAADTQYFGPGTRLTVL.

CDR3 in DNA: TGTGCCAGCAGCTTATCGGAGACCCAGTACTTC. It yields the protein CASSLSETQYF. This chain connects TRBV11-2 to TRBJ2-5; D uncertain. V gave up 2 bases and J gave up 5 bases, with 3 bases separating them. The CDR3 runs to 11 residues. Germline V CDR1 and CDR2: SGHAT, FQNNGV.

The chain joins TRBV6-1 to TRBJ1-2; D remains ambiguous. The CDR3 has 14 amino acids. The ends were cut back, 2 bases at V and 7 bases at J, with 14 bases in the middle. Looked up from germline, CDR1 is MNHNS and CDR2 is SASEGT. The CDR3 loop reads CASSEFWQTGGYTF. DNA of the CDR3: TGTGCCAGCAGTGAATTTTGGCAGACGGGTGGCTACACCTTC.

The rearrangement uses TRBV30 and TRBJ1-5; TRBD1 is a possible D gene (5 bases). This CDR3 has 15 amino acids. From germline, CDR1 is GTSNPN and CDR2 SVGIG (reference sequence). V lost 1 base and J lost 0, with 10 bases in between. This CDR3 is CAWSAQGYSNQPQHF. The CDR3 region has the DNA TGTGCCTGGAGTGCTCAGGGCTATAGCAATCAGCCCCAGCATTTT.

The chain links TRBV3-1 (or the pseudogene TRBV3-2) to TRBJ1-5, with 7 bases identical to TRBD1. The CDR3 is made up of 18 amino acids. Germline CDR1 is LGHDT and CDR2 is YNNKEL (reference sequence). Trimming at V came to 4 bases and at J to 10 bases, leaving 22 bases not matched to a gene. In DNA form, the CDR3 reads TGTGCCAGCAGCCCCTACCCGCACAGGGGTGGTCCTCTATCACCCCAGCATTTT. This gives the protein CASSPYPHRGGPLSPQHF.